One sample yielded the 5 T cell receptor beta chains listed below, sequenced in a study of blood T cells in healthy people across ages. The authors ran a second PCR of about 6 to 11 cycles using a sample-barcoded 5' primer and a J-beta primer mix. MiXCR was run by TCRdb on the 5' RACE reads, yielding one entry per CDR3 protein. The repertoire holds over 750,000 distinct CDR3 sequences, with around 25% as singletons. Separately, the same data were catalogued under a study of T cells of mothers and their children.

The sequencing sample was made of blood. The source of these receptors is a boy between 10 and 17 years old in good health.

This clonotype turned up a few times. CDR3 sequence reads: CSVEEGLDNEQFF. In nucleotides, the CDR3 is TGCAGCGTTGAGGAGGGTCTGGACAATGAGCAGTTCTTC. The V call is TRBV29-1, the J call TRBJ2-1; tentative D call: TRBD2 (6 bases). CDR3 size: 13 residues. V was pared by 3 bases and J by 5 bases, with 11 bases between. The germline V gene encodes CDR1 SQVTM and CDR2 ANQGSEA.

The J gene is TRBJ2-2, the V gene TRBV9; D unresolved. Trimming removed 3 bases from V and 4 bases from J, with 7 bases in between. The CDR3 totals 13 residues. Germline CDR1 and CDR2: SGDLS and YYNGEE. The DNA of the CDR3 is TGTGCCAGCAGCGCCTCAAGCACCGGGGAGCTGTTTTTT. Amino acids: CASSASSTGELFF.

This sequence joins TRBV25-1 and TRBJ1-1; D may be TRBD1 (5 bases). The V gene's germline CDR1 is MGHDK and CDR2 SYGVNS. The ends were cut back, 0 bases at V and 6 bases at J, with 17 bases in the middle. The CDR3 length is 16 residues. The CDR3 sequence: CASSEYFTRVGAEAFF. DNA for the CDR3: TGTGCCAGCAGTGAATACTTTACCAGGGTAGGTGCTGAAGCTTTCTTT.

This clonotype was counted only a few times. This chain joins TRBV20-1 and TRBJ1-2, with 12 bases identical to TRBD1. This CDR3 is 15 amino acids long. The V gene's germline CDR1 is DFQATT and CDR2 SNEGSKA (reference sequence). V shed 6 bases, J shed 8 bases, and the junction held 13 bases outside the gene matches. CDR3 region: CSAISPGQGAQGYTF. The CDR3 DNA reads TGCAGTGCCATTTCCCCGGGACAGGGGGCGCAGGGCTACACCTTC.

For this clonotype: A much more abundant neighbour one base away suggests this may be a read error. The chain has TRBV12-3 or TRBV12-4 and TRBJ2-7; D remains unclear. V lost 2 bases, J lost 3 bases, and 5 bases lay in between. This CDR3 has 12 residues. DNA of the CDR3: TGTGCCAGCAGTTTAATTCTCTACGAGCAGTACTTC. Protein sequence: CASSLILYEQYF.